This TCR beta chain was sequenced during a study of cytomegalovirus exposure and HLA in healthy donors. The study, taken as a whole, reports: A few chains linked to CMV were shown in vitro to be specific for CMV antigens. With high specificity and sensitivity, the classifier reportedly diagnosed cytomegalovirus status.

There are a few counts of this clone. Its antigen is as yet unknown. The table came from immunoSEQ multiplex PCR; TCRdb's copy has only in-frame clones and leaves some out. The sample includes 150,000 to 200,000 clones, approximately 86% of them seen just once. Germline V gene data show CDR1 as LNHDA and CDR2 as SQIVND (reference sequence). The V and J ends lost 1 base and 9 bases respectively, with 9 bases between them. This CDR3 has 12 amino acids. V is TRBV19 and J is TRBJ2-5; tentatively, D is TRBD1 (5 bases). Specimen: PBMCs. The receptor's source is a man between 18 and 29 years old in good health and CMV-seropositive. This CDR3 is CASSIGGEAQYF. The CDR3, as DNA: TGTGCCAGTAGTATAGGGGGCGAGGCCCAGTACTTC.